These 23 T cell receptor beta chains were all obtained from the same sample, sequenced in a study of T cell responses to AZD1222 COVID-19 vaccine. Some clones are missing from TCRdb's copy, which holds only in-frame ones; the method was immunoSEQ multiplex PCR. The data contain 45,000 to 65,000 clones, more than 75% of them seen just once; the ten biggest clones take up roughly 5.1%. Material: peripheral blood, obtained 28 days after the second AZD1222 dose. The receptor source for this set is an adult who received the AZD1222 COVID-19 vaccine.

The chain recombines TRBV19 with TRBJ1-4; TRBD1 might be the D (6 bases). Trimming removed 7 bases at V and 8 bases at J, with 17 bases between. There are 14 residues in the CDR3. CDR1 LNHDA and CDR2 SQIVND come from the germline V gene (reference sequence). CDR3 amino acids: CASNEGGPAEKLFF. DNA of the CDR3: TGTGCCAGTAACGAGGGGGGGCCCGCAGAAAAACTGTTTTTT.

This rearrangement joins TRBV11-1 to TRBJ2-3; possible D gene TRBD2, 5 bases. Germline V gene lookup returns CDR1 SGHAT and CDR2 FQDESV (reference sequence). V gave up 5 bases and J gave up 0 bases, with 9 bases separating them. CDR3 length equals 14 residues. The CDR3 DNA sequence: TGTGCCAGCAGCGGGAGAGTGAGCACAGATACGCAGTATTTT. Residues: CASSGRVSTDTQYF.

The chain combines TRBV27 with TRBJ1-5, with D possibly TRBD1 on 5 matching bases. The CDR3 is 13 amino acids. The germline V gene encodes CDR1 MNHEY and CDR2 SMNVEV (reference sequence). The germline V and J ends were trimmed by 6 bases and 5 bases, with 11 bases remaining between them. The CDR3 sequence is CASRRDGYQPQHF. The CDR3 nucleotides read TGTGCCAGCAGGAGGGACGGGTATCAGCCCCAGCATTTT.

The CDR3, as DNA: TGTGCCAGCAGTTCGCTAGCCGGGAATGGCTACACCTTC. This encodes CASSSLAGNGYTF. J is TRBJ1-2 and V is TRBV27; the D is unclear. The V gene's germline CDR1 is MNHEY and CDR2 SMNVEV (reference sequence). The CDR3 loop spans 13 amino acids. V was cut by 4 bases and J by 6 bases, with 12 bases left in between.

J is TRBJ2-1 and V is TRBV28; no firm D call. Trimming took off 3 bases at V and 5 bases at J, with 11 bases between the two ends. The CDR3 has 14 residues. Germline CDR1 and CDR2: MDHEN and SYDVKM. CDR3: CASSFGIGNNEQFF. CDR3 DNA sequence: TGTGCCAGCAGTTTCGGCATCGGCAACAATGAGCAGTTCTTC.

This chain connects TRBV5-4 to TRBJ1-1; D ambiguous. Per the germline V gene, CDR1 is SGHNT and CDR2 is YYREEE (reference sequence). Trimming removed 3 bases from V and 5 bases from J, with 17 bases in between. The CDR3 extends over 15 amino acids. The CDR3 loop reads CASSSPSRARTEAFF. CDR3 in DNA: TGTGCCAGCAGCTCTCCGTCCCGGGCGCGTACTGAAGCTTTCTTT.

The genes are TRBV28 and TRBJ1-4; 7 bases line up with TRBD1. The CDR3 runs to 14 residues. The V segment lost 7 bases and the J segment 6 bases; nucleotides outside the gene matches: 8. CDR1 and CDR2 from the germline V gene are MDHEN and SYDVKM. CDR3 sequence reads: CASNQGGMDEKLFF. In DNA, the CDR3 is TGTGCCAGCAATCAGGGGGGAATGGATGAAAAACTGTTTTTT.

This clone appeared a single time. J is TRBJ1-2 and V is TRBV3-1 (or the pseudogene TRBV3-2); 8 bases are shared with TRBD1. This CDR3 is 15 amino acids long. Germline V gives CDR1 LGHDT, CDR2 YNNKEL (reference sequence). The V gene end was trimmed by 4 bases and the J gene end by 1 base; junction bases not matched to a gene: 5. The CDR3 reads CASSRGDRSNYGYTF. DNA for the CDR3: TGTGCCAGCAGCCGAGGGGACAGGAGTAACTATGGCTACACCTTC.

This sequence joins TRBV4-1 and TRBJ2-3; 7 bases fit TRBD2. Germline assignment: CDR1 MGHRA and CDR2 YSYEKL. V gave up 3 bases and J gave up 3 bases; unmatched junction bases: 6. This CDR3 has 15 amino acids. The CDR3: CASSQAGDRTDTQYF. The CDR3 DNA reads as TGCGCCAGCAGCCAGGCGGGAGATCGAACAGATACGCAGTATTTT.

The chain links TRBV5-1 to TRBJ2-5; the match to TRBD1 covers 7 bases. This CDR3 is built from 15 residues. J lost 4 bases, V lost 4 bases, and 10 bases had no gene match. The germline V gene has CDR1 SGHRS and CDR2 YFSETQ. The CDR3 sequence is CASSEGGLSGETQYF. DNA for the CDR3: TGCGCCAGCAGCGAAGGGGGCTTGAGTGGAGAGACCCAGTACTTC.

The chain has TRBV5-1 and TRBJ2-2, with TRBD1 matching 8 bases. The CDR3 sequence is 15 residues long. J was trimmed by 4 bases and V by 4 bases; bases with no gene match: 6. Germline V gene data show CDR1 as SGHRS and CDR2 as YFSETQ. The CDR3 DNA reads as TGCGCCAGCAGCACCCGACAGGGGCCCACCGGGGAGCTGTTTTTT. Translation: CASSTRQGPTGELFF. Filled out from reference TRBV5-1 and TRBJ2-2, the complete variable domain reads KAGVTQTPRYLIKTRGQQVTLSCSPISGHRSVSWYQQTPGQGLQFLFEYFSETQRNKGNFPGRFSGRQFSNSRSEMNVSTLELGDSALYLCASSTRQGPTGELFFGEGSRLTVL.

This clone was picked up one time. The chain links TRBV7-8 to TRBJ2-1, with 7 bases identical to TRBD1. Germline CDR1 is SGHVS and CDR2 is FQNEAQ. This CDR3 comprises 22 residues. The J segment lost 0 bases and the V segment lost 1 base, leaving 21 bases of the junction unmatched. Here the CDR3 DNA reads TGTGCCAGCAGCTTAGAAGCCGGGATACAGGGGAGAGTAATGAGCTCCTACAATGAGCAGTTCTTC. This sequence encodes CASSLEAGIQGRVMSSYNEQFF.

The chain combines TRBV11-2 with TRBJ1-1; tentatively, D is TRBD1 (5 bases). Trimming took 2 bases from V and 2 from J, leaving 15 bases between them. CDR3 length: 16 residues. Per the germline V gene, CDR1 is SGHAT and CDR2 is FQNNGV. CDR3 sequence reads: CASSLRDGPGNTEAFF. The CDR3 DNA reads TGTGCCAGCAGCTTACGGGACGGGCCGGGAAACACTGAAGCTTTCTTT.

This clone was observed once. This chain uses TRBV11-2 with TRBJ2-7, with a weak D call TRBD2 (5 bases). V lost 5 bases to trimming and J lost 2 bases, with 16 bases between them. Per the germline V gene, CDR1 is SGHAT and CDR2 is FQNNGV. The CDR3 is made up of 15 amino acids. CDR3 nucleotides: TGTGCCAGCAGCAACCCAGGAGGCGAACCCTACGAGCAGTACTTC. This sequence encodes CASSNPGGEPYEQYF. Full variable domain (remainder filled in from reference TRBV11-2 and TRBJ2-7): EAGVAQSPRYKIIEKRQSVAFWCNPISGHATLYWYQQILGQGPKLLIQFQNNGVVDDSQLPKDRFSAERLKGVDSTLKIQPAKLEDSAVYLCASSNPGGEPYEQYFGPGTRLTVT.

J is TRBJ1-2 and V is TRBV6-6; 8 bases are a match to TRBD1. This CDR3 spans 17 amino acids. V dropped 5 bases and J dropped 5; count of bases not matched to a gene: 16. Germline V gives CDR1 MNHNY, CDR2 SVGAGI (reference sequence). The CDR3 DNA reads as TGTGCCAGCAGTCCCCGGGACAGGCTTTTGTGGTGGTATGGCTACACCTTC. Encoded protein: CASSPRDRLLWWYGYTF.

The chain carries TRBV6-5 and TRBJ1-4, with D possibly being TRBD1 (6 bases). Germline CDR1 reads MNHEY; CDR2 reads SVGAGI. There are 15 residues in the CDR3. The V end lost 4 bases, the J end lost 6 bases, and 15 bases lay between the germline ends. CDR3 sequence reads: CASSFGQSLYEKLFF. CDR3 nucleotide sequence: TGTGCCAGCAGTTTCGGACAGAGTCTGTATGAAAAACTGTTTTTT.

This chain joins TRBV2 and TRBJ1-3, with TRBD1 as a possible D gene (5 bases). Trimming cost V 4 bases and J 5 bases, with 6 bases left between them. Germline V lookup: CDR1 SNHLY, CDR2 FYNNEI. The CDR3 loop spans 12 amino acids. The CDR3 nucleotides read TGTGCCAGCAGTGGGGACCGAAACACCATATATTTT. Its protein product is CASSGDRNTIYF.

The DNA of the CDR3 is TGTGCCAGCAGCCAAGACGCCCTACGTGCCTCCGAACGGGAAAAACTGTTTTTT. This codes for CASSQDALRASEREKLFF. This chain connects TRBV4-2 to TRBJ1-4; D remains unclear. From germline, CDR1 is LGHNA and CDR2 YNFKEQ. The CDR3 consists of 18 residues. Between the trimmed V and J ends, which lost 0 bases and 8 bases, there was a span of 22 bases.

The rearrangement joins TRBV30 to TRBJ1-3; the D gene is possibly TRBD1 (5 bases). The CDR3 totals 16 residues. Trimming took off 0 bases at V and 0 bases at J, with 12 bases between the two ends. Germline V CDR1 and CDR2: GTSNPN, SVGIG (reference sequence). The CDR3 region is CAWSVHTGVSGNTIYF. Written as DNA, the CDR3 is TGTGCCTGGAGTGTACATACAGGAGTCTCTGGAAACACCATATATTTT.

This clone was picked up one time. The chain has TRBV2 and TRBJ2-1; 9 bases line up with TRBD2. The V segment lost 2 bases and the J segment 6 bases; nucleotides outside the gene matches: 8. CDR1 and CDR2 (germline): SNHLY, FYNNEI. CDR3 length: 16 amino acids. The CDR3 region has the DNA TGTGCCAGCAGTGAAAGTTTTAGCGGGGGCCTCAATGAGCAGTTCTTC. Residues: CASSESFSGGLNEQFF.

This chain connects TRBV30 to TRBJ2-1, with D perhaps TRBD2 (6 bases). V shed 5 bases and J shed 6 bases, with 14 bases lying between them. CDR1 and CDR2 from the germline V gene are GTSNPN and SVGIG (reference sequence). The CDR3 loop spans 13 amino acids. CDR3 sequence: CAWGRDSPNEQFF. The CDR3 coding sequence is TGTGCCTGGGGCCGGGACTCCCCCAATGAGCAGTTCTTC.

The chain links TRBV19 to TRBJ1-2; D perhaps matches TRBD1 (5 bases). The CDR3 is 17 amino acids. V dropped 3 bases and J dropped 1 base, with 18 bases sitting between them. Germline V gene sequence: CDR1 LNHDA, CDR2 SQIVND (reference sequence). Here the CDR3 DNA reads TGTGCCAGTAGTATCCGAATCCAGGGAGGGAATAACTATGGCTACACCTTC. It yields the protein CASSIRIQGGNNYGYTF. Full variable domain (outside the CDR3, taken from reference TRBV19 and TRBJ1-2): DGGITQSPKYLFRKEGQNVTLSCEQNLNHDAMYWYRQDPGQGLRLIYYSQIVNDFQKGDIAEGYSVSREKKESFPLTVTSAQKNPTAFYLCASSIRIQGGNNYGYTFGSGTRLTVV.

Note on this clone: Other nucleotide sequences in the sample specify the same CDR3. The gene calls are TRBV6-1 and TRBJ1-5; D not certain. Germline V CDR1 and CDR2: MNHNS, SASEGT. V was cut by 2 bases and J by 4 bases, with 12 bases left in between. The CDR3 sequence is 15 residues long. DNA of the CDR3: TGTGCCAGCAGTGAAAGAGGGCGGTCAAATCAGCCCCAGCATTTT. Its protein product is CASSERGRSNQPQHF.